This T cell receptor (beta chain) came from a study of sequential checkpoint blockade in melanoma. Study-level background: Approximately 20 patients had tumor biopsies before treatment and at week 13.

This clone has just a few counts. The CDR3 length is 19 residues. CDR1 is SGHAT, CDR2 FQDESV, per germline (reference sequence). With 5 bases removed from V and 0 bases from J, the gap between germline ends came to 24 bases. Assay used: immunoSEQ multiplex PCR; TCRdb lists only in-frame clones, some missing. The repertoire holds roughly 2,100 clones, with around 35% as singletons. Treatment denoted: randomized to nivolumab then ipilimumab (arm A) or the reverse (arm B). Sequenced material: tumor tissue (inferred from file names), taken from a patient given nivolumab and ipilimumab in sequence. This clonotype was sampled from a human donor with melanoma. The chain uses TRBV11-1 and TRBJ2-3, with D perhaps TRBD2 (5 bases). The CDR3 DNA follows: TGTGCCAGCAGCCCGGGCCCCCCCCTAACGGACTCAAGCACAGATACGCAGTATTTT. This sequence encodes CASSPGPPLTDSSTDTQYF.